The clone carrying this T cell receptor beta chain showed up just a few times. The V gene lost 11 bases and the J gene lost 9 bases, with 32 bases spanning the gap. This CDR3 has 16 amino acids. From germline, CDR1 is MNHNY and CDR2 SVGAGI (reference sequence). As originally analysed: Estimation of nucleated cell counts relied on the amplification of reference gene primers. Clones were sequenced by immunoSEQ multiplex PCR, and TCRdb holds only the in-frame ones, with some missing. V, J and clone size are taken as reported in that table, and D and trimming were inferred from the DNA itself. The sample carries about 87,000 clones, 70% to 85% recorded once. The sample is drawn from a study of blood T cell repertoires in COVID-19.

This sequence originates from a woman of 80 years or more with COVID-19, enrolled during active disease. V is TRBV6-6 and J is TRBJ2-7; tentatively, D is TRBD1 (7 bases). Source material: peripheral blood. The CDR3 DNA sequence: TGTGCCCCCAGGTGGCCAAAGGAGGGGGCCAACGTAGGGCAGTACTTC. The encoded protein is CAPRWPKEGANVGQYF.